The 24 T cell receptor beta chains below all came from one sample that was sequenced in a study of shared clonotypes between healthy human individuals. CD45RO-negative cells were positively selected for CCR7, leaving out terminally differentiated effector memory CD45RA+ cells. Data came from immunoSEQ multiplex PCR; TCRdb stores just in-frame clones and leaves some out. The sample has 1.5 million to 2.5 million clones, less than 95% seen once. The sequencing input was naive CD8+ T cells sorted from blood. The receptor source for this set is a man between 18 and 35 years old in good health.

This chain connects TRBV5-1 to TRBJ2-3; TRBD1 is a possible D gene (6 bases). The CDR3 runs to 15 residues. The germline V gene has CDR1 SGHRS and CDR2 YFSETQ. V was cut by 0 bases and J by 0 bases, with 8 bases left in between. The CDR3 spells CASSLDRASTDTQYF. In DNA form, the CDR3 reads TGCGCCAGCAGCTTGGACAGGGCTAGCACAGATACGCAGTATTTT. The full variable domain, in which reference TRBV5-1 and TRBJ2-3 provide the parts outside the CDR3, is KAGVTQTPRYLIKTRGQQVTLSCSPISGHRSVSWYQQTPGQGLQFLFEYFSETQRNKGNFPGRFSGRQFSNSRSEMNVSTLELGDSALYLCASSLDRASTDTQYFGPGTRLTVL.

J is TRBJ2-5 and V is TRBV7-9; D may be TRBD2 (6 bases). Trimming left V 2 bases short and J 5 bases short, with 15 bases between. The CDR3 is made up of 15 amino acids. In germline, CDR1 is SEHNR, CDR2 FQNEAQ (reference sequence). Here the CDR3 reads CASSLFGGVGETQYF. Written as DNA, the CDR3 is TGTGCCAGCAGCTTATTCGGGGGAGTTGGGGAGACCCAGTACTTC. The whole variable domain, remainder taken from reference TRBV7-9 and TRBJ2-5, is DTGVSQNPRHKITKRGQNVTFRCDPISEHNRLYWYRQTLGQGPEFLTYFQNEAQLEKSRLLSDRFSAERPKGSFSTLEIQRTEQGDSAMYLCASSLFGGVGETQYFGPGTRLLVL.

The V call is TRBV5-8, the J call TRBJ2-7, with TRBD1 identical over 7 bases. This CDR3 has 15 residues. V was clipped by 2 bases and J by 3 bases; unmatched bases: 8. Germline CDR1 SGHTS, CDR2 YDEGEE. Here the CDR3 DNA reads TGTGCCAGCAGCTTCGCTGACAGGGACGGCTACGAGCAGTACTTC. Protein sequence: CASSFADRDGYEQYF. Full variable domain (remainder filled in from reference TRBV5-8 and TRBJ2-7): EAGVTQSPTHLIKTRGQQATLRCSPISGHTSVYWYQQALGLGLQFLLWYDEGEERNRGNFPPRFSGRQFPNYSSELNVNALELEDSALYLCASSFADRDGYEQYFGPGTRLTVT.

A remark on this clone: Other DNA sequences in this specimen translate into the identical CDR3. V gene TRBV4-1 combines with J gene TRBJ2-7; TRBD2 matches at 7 bases. Germline values: CDR1 MGHRA, CDR2 YSYEKL. The CDR3 is 12 amino acids. V lost 1 base, J lost 7 bases, and 1 base stayed unmatched. CDR3 sequence: CASSQGEGEQYF. The CDR3 region has the DNA TGCGCCAGCAGCCAAGGGGAGGGAGAGCAGTACTTC.

The genes are TRBV29-1 and TRBJ2-2; 11 bases fit TRBD1. The V gene end was trimmed by 3 bases and the J gene end by 5 bases; junction bases not matched to a gene: 8. This CDR3 is 16 amino acids long. Germline V gene data show CDR1 as SQVTM and CDR2 as ANQGSEA. CDR3 residues: CSVEGTGTGGTGELFF. The DNA for the CDR3 is TGCAGCGTTGAGGGGACCGGGACAGGGGGTACCGGGGAGCTGTTTTTT.

The chain is built from TRBV27 and TRBJ2-3; D is undetermined. The V end lost 3 bases, the J end lost 0 bases, and 7 bases lay between the germline ends. The CDR3 is 14 residues long. Per the germline V gene, CDR1 is MNHEY and CDR2 is SMNVEV (reference sequence). CDR3 coding DNA: TGTGCCAGCAGTTTTGTACACAGCACAGATACGCAGTATTTT. Its protein is CASSFVHSTDTQYF.

The rearrangement joins TRBV11-2 to TRBJ2-1; D is ambiguous. Germline lookup yields CDR1 SGHAT and CDR2 FQNNGV. The CDR3 is made up of 15 amino acids. The ends were cut back, 3 bases at V and 4 bases at J, with 13 bases in the middle. This chain's CDR3 is CASSFTQVLYNEQFF. CDR3 DNA sequence: TGTGCCAGCAGCTTTACGCAGGTTCTTTACAATGAGCAGTTCTTC.

The chain joins TRBV19 to TRBJ1-1; D gene unclear. V was shortened by 10 bases and J by 2 bases, with 8 bases between the two germline ends. The CDR3 is 11 residues long. Germline CDR1 and CDR2: LNHDA and SQIVND (reference sequence). The CDR3 DNA reads as TGTGCCACGCTGGGTAACACTGAAGCTTTCTTT. Translated: CATLGNTEAFF.

On this clone: In the same sample, other DNA sequences code for this CDR3. The chain recombines TRBV9 with TRBJ2-7, with a tentative D call TRBD1 (5 bases). Looked up from germline, CDR1 is SGDLS and CDR2 is YYNGEE. The CDR3 runs to 13 residues. The ends were cut back, 0 bases at V and 4 bases at J, with 8 bases in the middle. The chain's CDR3 is CASSVGPGYEQYF. The CDR3 coding sequence is TGTGCCAGCAGCGTAGGGCCAGGGTACGAGCAGTACTTC.

CDR3 sequence: CASTPRGRVSFEQYF. CDR3 DNA sequence: TGTGCCAGCACCCCTAGGGGGCGTGTATCTTTCGAGCAGTACTTC. This chain connects TRBV5-8 to TRBJ2-7; 7 bases match TRBD1. CDR1 is SGHTS, CDR2 YDEGEE, per germline. The CDR3 is 15 residues long. J gave up 6 bases and V 6 bases, and 15 bases lay outside the gene matches.

V usage is TRBV15 and J usage is TRBJ2-3; D unclear. Trimming cost V 1 base and J 2 bases, with 16 bases left between them. Germline-derived CDR1 and CDR2 are LNHNV and YYDKDF (reference sequence). The CDR3 loop spans 17 amino acids. This chain's CDR3 is CATSRVDQPIVTDTQYF. CDR3 nucleotides: TGTGCCACCAGCAGAGTTGACCAACCCATCGTCACAGATACGCAGTATTTT.

The chain uses TRBV7-9 and TRBJ2-5, with 9 bases lining up with TRBD1. The CDR3 sequence is 16 residues long. The V and J ends lost 4 bases and 3 bases, in that order; junction bases with no gene match: 9. Germline V gene sequence: CDR1 SEHNR, CDR2 FQNEAQ (reference sequence). This chain's CDR3 is CASSSRTGAPKETQYF. CDR3 bases: TGTGCCAGCAGCTCCCGGACAGGGGCACCAAAAGAGACCCAGTACTTC.

The chain carries TRBV7-6 and TRBJ1-5; possibly TRBD1 for D (6 bases). There are 14 residues in the CDR3. Trimming pared 5 bases from V and 3 bases from J, leaving 11 bases between. Germline V gene lookup returns CDR1 SGHVS and CDR2 FNYEAQ. CDR3 sequence reads: CASSPQGINQPQHF. DNA for the CDR3: TGTGCCAGCAGCCCACAGGGTATCAATCAGCCCCAGCATTTT.

J is TRBJ2-7 and V is TRBV7-9; TRBD2 agrees at 13 bases. The CDR3 covers 17 residues. Per germline, CDR1 SEHNR and CDR2 FQNEAQ (reference sequence). The V and J ends lost 5 bases and 5 bases, in that order; junction bases with no gene match: 12. CDR3 nucleotide sequence: TGTGCCAGCAGCCCTACCCGGACTAGCGGGAGACCCCACGAGCAGTACTTC. Translation gives CASSPTRTSGRPHEQYF.

The chain is built from TRBV4-3 and TRBJ2-5; D is undetermined. Germline V gene lookup returns CDR1 LGHNA and CDR2 YSLEER. V lost 4 bases to trimming and J lost 5 bases, with 17 bases between them. This CDR3 contains 15 residues. CDR3 residues: CASSRIWLSSETQYF. In DNA form, the CDR3 reads TGCGCCAGCAGCCGCATATGGTTGTCCTCGGAGACCCAGTACTTC.

This chain uses TRBV19 with TRBJ1-5, with D perhaps matching TRBD1 (5 bases). This CDR3 comprises 14 residues. The V and J ends lost 8 bases and 6 bases respectively, with 17 bases between them. Germline V CDR1 and CDR2: LNHDA, SQIVND (reference sequence). CDR3 sequence: CASSQDILGQPQHF. The CDR3 DNA reads TGTGCCAGTTCCCAGGACATCCTGGGTCAGCCCCAGCATTTT.

This sequence joins TRBV13 and TRBJ2-2, with 8 bases that match TRBD1. This CDR3 has 17 amino acids. Germline-derived CDR1 and CDR2 are PRHDT and FYEKMQ (reference sequence). Trimming took 5 bases from V and 6 from J; bases not matched to a gene: 14. CDR3 DNA sequence: TGTGCCAGCAGCCTTAGTCGGACAGGGAAGGAGGCCGGGGAGCTGTTTTTT. Amino acids: CASSLSRTGKEAGELFF.

The chain has TRBV15 and TRBJ2-1, with 8 positions matching TRBD2. Germline V CDR1 and CDR2: LNHNV, YYDKDF (reference sequence). After removal of 8 bases from V and 8 bases from J, the junction contained 11 bases not matched to a gene. The CDR3 runs to 14 residues. CDR3 sequence reads: CATRNQREIHEQFF. CDR3 sequence (DNA): TGTGCCACCCGCAACCAGCGGGAGATACATGAGCAGTTCTTC.

CDR3 protein: CASRHSGDSYEQYF. The CDR3 bases are TGCGCCAGCAGACACTCAGGGGACTCCTACGAGCAGTACTTC. This rearrangement joins TRBV4-1 to TRBJ2-7, with a possible D match to TRBD1 (6 bases). There are 14 residues in the CDR3. Germline CDR1 reads MGHRA; CDR2 reads YSYEKL. V was cut by 6 bases and J by 0 bases, with 12 bases left in between.

The chain couples TRBV7-8 to TRBJ2-1, with D unclear. The CDR3 runs to 14 residues. The V gene's germline CDR1 is SGHVS and CDR2 FQNEAQ. Between the trimmed V and J ends, which lost 0 bases and 3 bases, there was a span of 6 bases. The CDR3 spells CASSLAPDYNEQFF. CDR3 nucleotides: TGTGCCAGCAGCTTAGCTCCAGACTACAATGAGCAGTTCTTC.

The V call is TRBV10-3, the J call TRBJ2-1, with 9 bases identical to TRBD2. V shed 8 bases and J 3 bases; nucleotides not matched to a gene: 8. CDR3 length: 15 amino acids. Germline assignment: CDR1 ENHRY and CDR2 SYGVKD. CDR3 nucleotide sequence: TGTGCCATCCTGGGGGCGGGAGGGCTCTACAATGAGCAGTTCTTC. As protein: CAILGAGGLYNEQFF.

This clone was picked up one time. This chain joins TRBV4-1 and TRBJ2-3; a possible D gene is TRBD2 (6 bases). The germline V gene encodes CDR1 MGHRA and CDR2 YSYEKL. V gave up 3 bases and J gave up 1 base, with 14 bases separating them. This CDR3 contains 16 residues. CDR3 in amino acids: CASSHLISGGTDTQYF. CDR3 nucleotides: TGCGCCAGCAGCCATCTAATTAGCGGAGGCACAGATACGCAGTATTTT.

The rearrangement links TRBV7-9 to TRBJ2-1; D is perhaps TRBD1 (5 bases). The CDR3 contains 14 residues. Germline assignment: CDR1 SEHNR and CDR2 FQNEAQ (reference sequence). The V and J ends lost 1 base and 8 bases respectively, with 12 bases between them. Here the CDR3 reads CASSLVQGIDEQFF. The CDR3 nucleotides read TGTGCCAGCAGCTTAGTCCAGGGTATCGATGAGCAGTTCTTC.

This chain links TRBV5-6 with TRBJ2-7; 7 bases fit TRBD2. V lost 4 bases, J lost 3 bases, and 16 bases stayed unmatched. The CDR3 consists of 17 residues. Germline loops: CDR1 SGHDT, CDR2 YYEEEE. The CDR3 coding sequence is TGTGCCAGCAGCGCGTGGACTAGTCGTATGATATTCTACGAGCAGTACTTC. Translated: CASSAWTSRMIFYEQYF.